The clone carrying this T cell receptor beta chain was seen only once. This entry is derived from a study of blood T cell repertoires in COVID-19. Germline values: CDR1 SEHNR, CDR2 FQNEAQ (reference sequence). The length of the CDR3 is 14 residues. Trimming left V 1 base short and J 4 bases short, with 7 bases between. The protocol was immunoSEQ multiplex PCR, while the TCRdb copy is restricted to in-frame clones and leaves out a portion. The table shows more than 95,000 clones, with roughly 85% occurring only once. V and J are TRBV7-9 and TRBJ1-4; D unclear. What was sequenced was peripheral blood. The sequence came from a man aged 50 or older with acute or convalescent COVID-19. The CDR3 region is CASSLGAVNEKLFF. The CDR3 DNA sequence: TGTGCCAGCAGCTTAGGGGCAGTTAATGAAAAACTGTTTTTT.